These T cell receptor beta chains were read from a single sample in a study of blood T cell repertoires in COVID-19. The method was immunoSEQ multiplex PCR; TCRdb's version includes in-frame clones alone and lacks a portion of them. The profile covers fewer than 350,000 clones, with around nine tenths appearing a single time and around 4% taken by the ten largest. Sequencing used peripheral blood. These receptors were taken from a woman in her sixties or seventies with COVID-19, enrolled during active disease. Each CDR3 is given with its conserved first and last residue. The order of the fields is J gene, V gene, D gene, clone size, CDR3 DNA, CDR3 protein. D genes are given only for firm matches. The listing skips clone size in some rows; elsewhere it reads once, few, many or a size class.

j_gene: TRBJ2-1; v_gene: TRBV30; d_gene: -; abundance: -; CDR3nt: TGTGCCTGGAGCTCTAGGTTCGATGAGCAGTTCTTC; CDR3aa: CAWSSRFDEQFF
j_gene: TRBJ1-1; v_gene: TRBV18; d_gene: TRBD1; abundance: -; CDR3nt: TGTGCCAGCTCACCGACAGGGCAGAACACTGAAGCTTTCTTT; CDR3aa: CASSPTGQNTEAFF
j_gene: TRBJ1-4; v_gene: TRBV5-1; d_gene: -; abundance: once; CDR3nt: TGCGCCAGCAGCCGACGGGTTGACACTAATGAAAAACTGTTTTTT; CDR3aa: CASSRRVDTNEKLFF
j_gene: TRBJ1-5; v_gene: TRBV2; d_gene: TRBD1; abundance: -; CDR3nt: TGTGCCAGCAGTGGCAGACAGGGGAGAAAAGGCAATCAGCCCCAGCATTTT; CDR3aa: CASSGRQGRKGNQPQHF
j_gene: TRBJ2-1; v_gene: TRBV7-2; d_gene: TRBD2; abundance: -; CDR3nt: TGTGCCAGCAGCGTGCGGGGGAGCTACAATGAGCAGTTCTTC; CDR3aa: CASSVRGSYNEQFF
j_gene: TRBJ2-7; v_gene: TRBV21-1; d_gene: -; abundance: -; CDR3nt: TGTGCCAGCAAAGAGGGTGAATGCGAGCAGTACTTC; CDR3aa: CASKEGECEQYF
j_gene: TRBJ1-4; v_gene: TRBV2; d_gene: TRBD1; abundance: -; CDR3nt: TGTGCCAGCAGTGGGCGGGGACAGTTTAATGAAAAACTGTTTTTT; CDR3aa: CASSGRGQFNEKLFF
j_gene: TRBJ2-3; v_gene: TRBV24-1; d_gene: TRBD2; abundance: -; CDR3nt: TGTGCCACCAGTGTCGGGGGGACAGATACGCAGTATTTT; CDR3aa: CATSVGGTDTQYF
j_gene: TRBJ1-6; v_gene: TRBV19; d_gene: -; abundance: -; CDR3nt: TGTGCCAGTAGTATGAAGTTCAGGCAGTACCTGGATTCACCCCTCCACTTT; CDR3aa: CASSMKFRQYLDSPLHF
j_gene: TRBJ2-6; v_gene: TRBV28; d_gene: -; abundance: -; CDR3nt: TGTGCCAGCAGTTCCCCCAGGGGAGGGGCCAACTCTGGGGCCAACGTCCTGACTTTC; CDR3aa: CASSSPRGGANSGANVLTF
j_gene: TRBJ1-5; v_gene: TRBV5-6; d_gene: -; abundance: few; CDR3nt: TGTGCCAGCACCCATGGGCAGGGGTACAATCAGCCCCAGCATTTT; CDR3aa: CASTHGQGYNQPQHF
j_gene: TRBJ2-1; v_gene: TRBV28; d_gene: TRBD2; abundance: -; CDR3nt: TGTGCCAGCAGCGCGGGGACTAGCGGGTCCAGATACAATGAGCAGTTCTTC; CDR3aa: CASSAGTSGSRYNEQFF
j_gene: TRBJ2-2; v_gene: TRBV5-1; d_gene: TRBD1; abundance: -; CDR3nt: TGCGCCAGCAGCTACGTGACAGGGGGCTACACCGGGGAGCTGTTTTTT; CDR3aa: CASSYVTGGYTGELFF
j_gene: TRBJ2-7; v_gene: TRBV5-1; d_gene: TRBD2; abundance: -; CDR3nt: TGCGCCAGCAGCTCCACCGCGGGGGGGCCCAGTGAGCAGTACTTC; CDR3aa: CASSSTAGGPSEQYF
j_gene: TRBJ1-3; v_gene: TRBV2; d_gene: TRBD1; abundance: -; CDR3nt: TGTGCCAGCAGTCCGCCACAGGGGTACTCTGGAAACACCATATATTTT; CDR3aa: CASSPPQGYSGNTIYF
j_gene: TRBJ1-2; v_gene: TRBV6-5; d_gene: TRBD1; abundance: -; CDR3nt: TGTGCCAGCAGGGACACAGGGGGCACCATTGGCTACACCTTC; CDR3aa: CASRDTGGTIGYTF
j_gene: TRBJ2-7; v_gene: TRBV7-6; d_gene: TRBD2; abundance: -; CDR3nt: TGTGCCATCGGACTAGCGGGAAGGAACGAGCAGTACTTC; CDR3aa: CAIGLAGRNEQYF
j_gene: TRBJ2-2; v_gene: TRBV6-5; d_gene: -; abundance: -; CDR3nt: TGTGCCAGCAGCGCAGGGACACTGAACACCGGGGAGCTGTTTTTT; CDR3aa: CASSAGTLNTGELFF
j_gene: TRBJ1-1; v_gene: TRBV29-1; d_gene: TRBD1; abundance: -; CDR3nt: TGCAGCTCATCGATGGACAGGGTTGAAGCTTTCTTT; CDR3aa: CSSSMDRVEAFF
j_gene: TRBJ2-3; v_gene: TRBV7-9; d_gene: TRBD2; abundance: -; CDR3nt: TGTGCCAGCAGCTCGGGACTAGCGGGGGCAGATACGCAGTATTTT; CDR3aa: CASSSGLAGADTQYF
j_gene: TRBJ1-2; v_gene: TRBV6-2/TRBV6-3; d_gene: -; abundance: once; CDR3nt: TGTGCCAGCAGTCTTCATTCAGGGGTGCCTGGCTACACCTTC; CDR3aa: CASSLHSGVPGYTF